A selection of T cell receptor beta chains follows, all from one sample in a study of blood T cell repertoires in COVID-19. Some clones are missing from TCRdb's copy, which holds only in-frame ones; the method was immunoSEQ multiplex PCR. This table holds about 220,000 clones, approximately 77% found once. Source material: peripheral blood. The receptors here all came from a woman at least 80 years old with acute or convalescent COVID-19. The CDR3 runs from the conserved cysteine through the conserved F or W. A D gene is named only where the DNA matches it firmly. Clone size, where shown, is once, few, many, or a class for clones that have expanded.

D: .; size: .; V: TRBV6-5; J: TRBJ1-5; DNA: TGTGCCAGCACTCGGAGGGGACAGCCCCAGCATTTT; CDR3: CASTRRGQPQHF
D: .; size: few; V: TRBV3-1/TRBV3-2; J: TRBJ1-2; DNA: TGTGCCAGCAGCCCCGGTCAAGCTTATGGCTACACCTTC; CDR3: CASSPGQAYGYTF
D: TRBD1; size: .; V: TRBV29-1; J: TRBJ2-1; DNA: TGCAGCGTCGTCGACAGGGAATCCTACAATGAGCAGTTCTTC; CDR3: CSVVDRESYNEQFF
D: .; size: .; V: TRBV5-1; J: TRBJ1-1; DNA: TGCGCCAGCAGCGTGGACAGCACTGAAGCTTTCTTT; CDR3: CASSVDSTEAFF
D: TRBD1; size: .; V: TRBV12-3/TRBV12-4; J: TRBJ1-1; DNA: TGTGCCAGCAGTCTGACAGGGGAGACTGAAGCTTTCTTT; CDR3: CASSLTGETEAFF
D: TRBD1; size: .; V: TRBV3-1/TRBV3-2; J: TRBJ1-2; DNA: TGTGCCAGCAGCCAAGGTGTAGGGGGCCGACTTTACTATGGCTACACCTTC; CDR3: CASSQGVGGRLYYGYTF
D: .; size: .; V: TRBV27; J: TRBJ2-1; DNA: TGTGCCAGCAGTTTCGGCGGGGTGGGTCTCTACAATGAGCAGTTCTTC; CDR3: CASSFGGVGLYNEQFF
D: TRBD1; size: .; V: TRBV7-3; J: TRBJ2-2; DNA: TGTGCCAGCAGCACTACCGGGACAGGGGCGAACACCGGGGAGCTGTTTTTT; CDR3: CASSTTGTGANTGELFF
D: TRBD1; size: few; V: TRBV19; J: TRBJ1-5; DNA: TGTGCCAGTAGTATCACAGGGGGGGAACAGCCCCAGCATTTT; CDR3: CASSITGGEQPQHF
D: TRBD1; size: .; V: TRBV18; J: TRBJ1-2; DNA: TGTGCCAGCTCACAGGACAGGGGGCTTGACTATGGCTACACCTTC; CDR3: CASSQDRGLDYGYTF
D: TRBD1; size: .; V: TRBV5-6; J: TRBJ1-2; DNA: TGTGCCAGCAGCTGGGACAGAACCTATGGCTACACCTTC; CDR3: CASSWDRTYGYTF
D: .; size: few; V: TRBV4-3; J: TRBJ2-4; DNA: TGCGCCAGCAGCCAATGGTCTCGGGGAGCCAGTCGGAACATTCAGTACTTC; CDR3: CASSQWSRGASRNIQYF
D: TRBD2; size: .; V: TRBV7-2; J: TRBJ2-5; DNA: TGTGCCAGCAGCTTAGATGTGCGGGGGATCCAAGAGACCCAGTACTTC; CDR3: CASSLDVRGIQETQYF
D: .; size: .; V: TRBV6-1; J: TRBJ1-2; DNA: TGTGCCAGCAGTGAAGTGGGAACAGGGAATAACTATGGCTACACCTTC; CDR3: CASSEVGTGNNYGYTF
D: .; size: once; V: TRBV20-1; J: TRBJ2-5; DNA: TGCAGTGCCGTTCAAGAGACCCAGTACTTC; CDR3: CSAVQETQYF
D: .; size: .; V: TRBV6-1; J: TRBJ1-5; DNA: TGTGCCAGCAGTGAAGGAGGGTCCAATCAGCCCCAGCATTTT; CDR3: CASSEGGSNQPQHF
D: .; size: .; V: TRBV18; J: TRBJ1-3; DNA: TGTGCCAGCTCACCCTTCGTCGCCACAGGTTCAGCCCGCTCTGGAAACACCATATATTTT; CDR3: CASSPFVATGSARSGNTIYF
D: TRBD1; size: .; V: TRBV5-1; J: TRBJ2-3; DNA: TGCGCCAGCAGCTTGGCAGGGGGCGCGTTTGATACGCAGTATTTT; CDR3: CASSLAGGAFDTQYF
D: .; size: .; V: TRBV5-4; J: TRBJ1-3; DNA: TGTGCCAGCAGCTTAGATGAGTGGGGCGCTGGAAACACCATATATTTT; CDR3: CASSLDEWGAGNTIYF
D: TRBD1; size: .; V: TRBV29-1; J: TRBJ2-7; DNA: TGCAGCGTTGGCCCCACAGGGGCTCAAGGGCAGTACTTC; CDR3: CSVGPTGAQGQYF
D: TRBD1; size: .; V: TRBV19; J: TRBJ1-6; DNA: TGTGCCAGTAGTATAGAACGCAGGGGGAATAATTCACCCCTCCACTTT; CDR3: CASSIERRGNNSPLHF
D: TRBD1; size: few; V: TRBV29-1; J: TRBJ1-6; DNA: TGCAGCGTTGTCGGACAGGCGGATGGGTCCCTCCACTTT; CDR3: CSVVGQADGSLHF
D: .; size: once; V: TRBV6-5; J: TRBJ2-7; DNA: TGTGCCAGCAGTTACACGACTAATCCCTCCGAGCAGTACTTC; CDR3: CASSYTTNPSEQYF
D: TRBD2; size: .; V: TRBV24-1; J: TRBJ2-3; DNA: TGTGCCACCAGTGGCACCGGGGGGGCGGATACGCAGTATTTT; CDR3: CATSGTGGADTQYF
D: .; size: .; V: TRBV7-3; J: TRBJ2-2; DNA: TGTGCCAGCAGCTTACTCTCTTGGGCCACCGGGGAGCTGTTTTTT; CDR3: CASSLLSWATGELFF
D: .; size: .; V: TRBV19; J: TRBJ1-6; DNA: TGTGCCAGTAGTATCAGGGGAAATAATTCACCCCTCCACTTT; CDR3: CASSIRGNNSPLHF
D: .; size: once; V: TRBV11-3; J: TRBJ2-3; DNA: TGTGCCAGCAGCTTAGTGGGGGCTAGCCTTCGGACAGATACGCAGTATTTT; CDR3: CASSLVGASLRTDTQYF
D: TRBD1; size: .; V: TRBV2; J: TRBJ2-2; DNA: TGTGCCAGCAGCCGAAGGAACAGGGGGCTGACCGGGGAGCTGTTTTTT; CDR3: CASSRRNRGLTGELFF
D: .; size: .; V: TRBV2; J: TRBJ1-2; DNA: TGTGCCAGCAGTGCCACCCTAAGGGGAATATATGGCTACACCTTC; CDR3: CASSATLRGIYGYTF
D: TRBD2; size: .; V: TRBV27; J: TRBJ2-5; DNA: TGTGCCAGCAGCCGATTCCTAGCGGGGGTGGGTGAGACCCAGTACTTC; CDR3: CASSRFLAGVGETQYF
D: TRBD2; size: .; V: TRBV6-6; J: TRBJ2-1; DNA: TGTGCCAGCAGTTACTCGTCAGCGGGGAATGAGCAGTTCTTC; CDR3: CASSYSSAGNEQFF
D: .; size: .; V: TRBV28; J: TRBJ2-7; DNA: TGTGCCAGCAGTCTGAAGGGGTACGAGCAGTACTTC; CDR3: CASSLKGYEQYF
D: .; size: .; V: TRBV6-5; J: TRBJ2-7; DNA: TGTGCCAGCAGTCGACAGAGCCCCTACGAGCAGTACTTC; CDR3: CASSRQSPYEQYF
D: .; size: .; V: TRBV14; J: TRBJ1-2; DNA: TGTGCCAGCAGCCAAGCAGGGGCGGGCTATGGCTACACCTTC; CDR3: CASSQAGAGYGYTF
D: .; size: .; V: TRBV28; J: TRBJ2-6; DNA: TGTGCCAGCGGCCCCGGGGGGCGAGGATCTGGGGCCAACGTCCTGACTTTC; CDR3: CASGPGGRGSGANVLTF
D: TRBD2; size: .; V: TRBV5-4; J: TRBJ2-2; DNA: TGTGCCAGCAGTCCCGGGACTACAGCCACCGGGGAGCTGTTTTTT; CDR3: CASSPGTTATGELFF
D: .; size: .; V: TRBV18; J: TRBJ2-2; DNA: TGTGCCAGCTCGTCCGCAGGGACGAACACCGGGGAGCTGTTTTTT; CDR3: CASSSAGTNTGELFF
D: TRBD1; size: .; V: TRBV18; J: TRBJ2-7; DNA: TGTGCCAGCTCACCAGGGACAGGGGCGTACGAGCAGTACTTC; CDR3: CASSPGTGAYEQYF
D: .; size: .; V: TRBV2; J: TRBJ2-5; DNA: TGTGCCAGCGCCTGGCCATTTCAAGAGACCCAGTACTTC; CDR3: CASAWPFQETQYF
D: .; size: .; V: TRBV10-3; J: TRBJ2-7; DNA: TGTGCCATCAGTGAGAGAGATTTCGACGAGCAGTACTTC; CDR3: CAISERDFDEQYF
D: .; size: .; V: TRBV5-1; J: TRBJ2-4; DNA: TGCGCCAGCAGCTTGGCCGCCCGAAAAGCGGACATTCAGTACTTC; CDR3: CASSLAARKADIQYF
D: .; size: .; V: TRBV9; J: TRBJ1-1; DNA: TGTGCCAGCAGCGCCCAGTTGGCGTCGCGGAGGACTGAAGCTTTCTTT; CDR3: CASSAQLASRRTEAFF
D: .; size: .; V: TRBV19; J: TRBJ1-5; DNA: TGTGCCAGTAGCCTCTTCCGGGGAGATCAGCCCCAGCATTTT; CDR3: CASSLFRGDQPQHF
D: TRBD1; size: .; V: TRBV5-1; J: TRBJ1-1; DNA: TGCGCCAGCAGCTTGGAGGGACAGGGGAGGAATACAGCTTTCTTT; CDR3: CASSLEGQGRNTAFF
D: TRBD1; size: .; V: TRBV27; J: TRBJ1-5; DNA: TGTGCCACCCCATTGACAGGGCCCCGTGAGCCCCAGCATTTT; CDR3: CATPLTGPREPQHF
D: TRBD1; size: .; V: TRBV12-3/TRBV12-4; J: TRBJ1-2; DNA: TGTGCCAGCAGCATAGGACAGGCGGGAGGCTACACCTTC; CDR3: CASSIGQAGGYTF
D: TRBD2; size: .; V: TRBV11-3; J: TRBJ2-5; DNA: TGTGCCAGCGGAAGAGCGGGGGCAGTAGAGACCCAGTACTTC; CDR3: CASGRAGAVETQYF